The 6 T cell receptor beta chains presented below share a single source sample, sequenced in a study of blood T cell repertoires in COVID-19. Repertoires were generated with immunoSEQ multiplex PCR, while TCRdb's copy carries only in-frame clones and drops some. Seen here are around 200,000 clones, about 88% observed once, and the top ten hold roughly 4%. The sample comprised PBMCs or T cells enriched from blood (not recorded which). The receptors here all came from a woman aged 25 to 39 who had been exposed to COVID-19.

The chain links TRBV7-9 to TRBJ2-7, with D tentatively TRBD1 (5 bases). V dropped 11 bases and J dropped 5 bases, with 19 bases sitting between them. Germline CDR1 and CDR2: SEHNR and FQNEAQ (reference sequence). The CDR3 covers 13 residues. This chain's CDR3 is CALRTDNQHEQYF. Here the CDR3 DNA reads TGTGCCCTCCGGACGGACAACCAGCACGAGCAGTACTTC. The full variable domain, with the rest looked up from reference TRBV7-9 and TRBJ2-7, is DTGVSQNPRHKITKRGQNVTFRCDPISEHNRLYWYRQTLGQGPEFLTYFQNEAQLEKSRLLSDRFSAERPKGSFSTLEIQRTEQGDSAMYLCALRTDNQHEQYFGPGTRLTVT.

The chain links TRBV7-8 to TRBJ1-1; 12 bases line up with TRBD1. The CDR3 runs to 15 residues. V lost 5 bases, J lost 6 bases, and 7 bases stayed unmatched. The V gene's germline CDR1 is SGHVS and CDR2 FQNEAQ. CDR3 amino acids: CASSATGTGGSEAFF. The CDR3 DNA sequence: TGTGCCAGCAGCGCTACCGGGACAGGGGGCTCTGAAGCTTTCTTT.

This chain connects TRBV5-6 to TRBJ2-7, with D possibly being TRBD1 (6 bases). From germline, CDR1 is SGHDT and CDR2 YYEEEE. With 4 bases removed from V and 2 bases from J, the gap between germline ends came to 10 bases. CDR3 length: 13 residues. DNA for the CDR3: TGTGCCAGCAGCCGACAGGCAGCCTACGAGCAGTACTTC. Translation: CASSRQAAYEQYF.

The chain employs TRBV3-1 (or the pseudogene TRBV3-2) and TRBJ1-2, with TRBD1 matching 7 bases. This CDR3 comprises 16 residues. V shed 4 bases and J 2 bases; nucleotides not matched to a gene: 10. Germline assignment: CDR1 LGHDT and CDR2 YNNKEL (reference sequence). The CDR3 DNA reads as TGTGCCAGCAGCCCATCCGCCGGGACAGCCAACTATGGCTACACCTTC. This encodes CASSPSAGTANYGYTF.

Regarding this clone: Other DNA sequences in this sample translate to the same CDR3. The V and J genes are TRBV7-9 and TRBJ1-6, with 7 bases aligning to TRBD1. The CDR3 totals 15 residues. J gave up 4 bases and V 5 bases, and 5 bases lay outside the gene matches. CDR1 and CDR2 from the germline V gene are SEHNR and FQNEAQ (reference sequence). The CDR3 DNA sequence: TGTGCCAGCAGCCCACGACAGGGTTATAATTCACCCCTCCACTTT. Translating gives CASSPRQGYNSPLHF.

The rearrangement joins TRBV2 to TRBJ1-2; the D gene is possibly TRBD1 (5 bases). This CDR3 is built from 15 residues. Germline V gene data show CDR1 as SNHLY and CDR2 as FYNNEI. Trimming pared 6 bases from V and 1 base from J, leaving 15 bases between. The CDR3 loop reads CASSPSGGYNYGYTF. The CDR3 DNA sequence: TGTGCCAGCAGCCCGTCCGGGGGGTATAACTATGGCTACACCTTC.